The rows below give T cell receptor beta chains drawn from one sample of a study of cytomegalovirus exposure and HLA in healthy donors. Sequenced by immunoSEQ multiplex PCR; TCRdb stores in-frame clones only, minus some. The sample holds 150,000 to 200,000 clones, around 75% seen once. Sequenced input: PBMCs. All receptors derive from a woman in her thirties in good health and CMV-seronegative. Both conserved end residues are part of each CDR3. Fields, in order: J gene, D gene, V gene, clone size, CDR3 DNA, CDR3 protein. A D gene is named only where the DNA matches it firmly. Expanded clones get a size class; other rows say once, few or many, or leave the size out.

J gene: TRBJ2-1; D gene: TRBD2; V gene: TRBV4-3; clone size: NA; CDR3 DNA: TGCGCCAGCAGCCCGGGACTAGCGGGAGGCGGTGAGCAGTTCTTC; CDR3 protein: CASSPGLAGGGEQFF
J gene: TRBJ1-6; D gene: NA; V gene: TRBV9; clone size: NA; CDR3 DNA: TGTGCCAGCAGCAGAGGACGGGGGGATAATTCACCCCTCCACTTT; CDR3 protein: CASSRGRGDNSPLHF
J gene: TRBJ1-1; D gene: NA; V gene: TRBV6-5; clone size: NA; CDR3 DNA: TGTGCCAGCAACTTCGAGCGGGTGATGAACACTGAAGCTTTCTTT; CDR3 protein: CASNFERVMNTEAFF
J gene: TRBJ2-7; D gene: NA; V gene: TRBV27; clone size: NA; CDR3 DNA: TGTGCCAGCAGTCAACCCTTGGGACTTTCCTACGAGCAGTACTTC; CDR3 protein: CASSQPLGLSYEQYF
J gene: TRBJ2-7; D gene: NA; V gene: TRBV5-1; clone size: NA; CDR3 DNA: TGCGCCAGCAGCTTGGACAGGGAATACTACGAGCAGTACTTC; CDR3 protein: CASSLDREYYEQYF
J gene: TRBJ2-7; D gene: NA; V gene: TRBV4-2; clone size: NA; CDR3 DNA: TGTGCCAGCAGCCAGGTCCTTGTAGACGGGAGCGAGCAGTACTTC; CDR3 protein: CASSQVLVDGSEQYF
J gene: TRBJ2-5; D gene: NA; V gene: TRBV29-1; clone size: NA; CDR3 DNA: TGCAGCGTTGAAATGCAGTCTGAGACTCAGTACTTC; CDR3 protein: CSVEMQSETQYF
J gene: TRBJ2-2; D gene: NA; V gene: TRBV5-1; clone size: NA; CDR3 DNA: TGCGCCAGCAGCTTGGGTTTGCAGGGGACAACCGGGGAGCTGTTTTTT; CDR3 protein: CASSLGLQGTTGELFF
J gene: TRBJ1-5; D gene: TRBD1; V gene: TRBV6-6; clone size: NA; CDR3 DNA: TGTGCCAGCAGCCAGGACAGGGCTGGCAATCAGCCCCAGCATTTT; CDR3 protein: CASSQDRAGNQPQHF
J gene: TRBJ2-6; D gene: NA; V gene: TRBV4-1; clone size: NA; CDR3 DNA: TGCGCCAGCAGCCAAGATAGGGCGAACAGGTTAAGCTCTGGGGCCAACGTCCTGACTTTC; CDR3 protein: CASSQDRANRLSSGANVLTF
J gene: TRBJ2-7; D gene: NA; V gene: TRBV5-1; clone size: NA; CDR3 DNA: TGCGCCAGCATGAGATGGGGGGATGGTCGAAGCCTTCAGTACTTC; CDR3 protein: CASMRWGDGRSLQYF
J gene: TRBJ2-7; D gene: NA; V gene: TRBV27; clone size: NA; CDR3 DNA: TGTGCCAGCAAGTTCGGGGGGCCGACCTACGAGCAGTACTTC; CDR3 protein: CASKFGGPTYEQYF
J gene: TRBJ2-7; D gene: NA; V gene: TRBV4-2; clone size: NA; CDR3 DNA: TGTGCCAGCAGCCCCTCCGTTGGAGCCTCCTACGAGCAGTACTTC; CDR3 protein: CASSPSVGASYEQYF
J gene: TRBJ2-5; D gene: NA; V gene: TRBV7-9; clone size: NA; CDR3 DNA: TGTGCCAGCAGCTTTTGGACAGCCCAAGAGACCCAGTACTTC; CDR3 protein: CASSFWTAQETQYF
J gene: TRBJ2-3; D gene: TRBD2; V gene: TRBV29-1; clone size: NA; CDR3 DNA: TGCAGCGCGGGGGGGGGCACAGATACGCAGTATTTT; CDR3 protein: CSAGGGTDTQYF
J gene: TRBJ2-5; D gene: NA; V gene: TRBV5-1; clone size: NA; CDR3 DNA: TGCGCCAGCAGCTCGCTGCTAGCTATGGAGACCCAGTACTTC; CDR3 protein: CASSSLLAMETQYF
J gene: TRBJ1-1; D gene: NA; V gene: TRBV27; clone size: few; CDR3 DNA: TGTGCCAGCAGTTCGATGGCCCTGAACACTGAAGCTTTCTTT; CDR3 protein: CASSSMALNTEAFF
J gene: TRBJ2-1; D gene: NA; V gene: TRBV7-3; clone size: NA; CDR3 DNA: TGTGCCAGCAGCTTAGGGGGCCCCTCCTACAATGAGCAGTTCTTC; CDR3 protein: CASSLGGPSYNEQFF
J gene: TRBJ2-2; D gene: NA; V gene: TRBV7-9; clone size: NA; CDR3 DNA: TGTGCCAGCAGCCCTCTGCCGGGAGCGAACACCGGGGAGCTGTTTTTT; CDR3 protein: CASSPLPGANTGELFF
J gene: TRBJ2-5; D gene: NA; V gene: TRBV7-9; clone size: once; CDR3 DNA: TGTGCCAGCAGCTTCAGGGAGACCCAGTACTTC; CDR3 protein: CASSFRETQYF
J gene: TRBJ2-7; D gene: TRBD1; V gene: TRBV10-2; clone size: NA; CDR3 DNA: TGCGCCAGCAGTCTTGGTCGGAGGACAGGGGGACTTTCGGAGCAGTACTTC; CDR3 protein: CASSLGRRTGGLSEQYF
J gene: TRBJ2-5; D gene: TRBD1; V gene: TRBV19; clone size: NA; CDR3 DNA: TGTGCCAGTAGTATTAACAGGGGGGAGACCCAGTACTTC; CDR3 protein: CASSINRGETQYF
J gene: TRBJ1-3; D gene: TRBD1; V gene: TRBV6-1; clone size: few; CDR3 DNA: TGTGCCAGCAGTGGAGGGCTGGGCAGGGGGCCCGGAAACACCATATATTTT; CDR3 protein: CASSGGLGRGPGNTIYF
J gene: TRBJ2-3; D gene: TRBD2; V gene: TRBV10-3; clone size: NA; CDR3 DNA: TGTGCCATCAGCGCCGGGACTAGCGCCCCAGATACGCAGTATTTT; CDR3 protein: CAISAGTSAPDTQYF
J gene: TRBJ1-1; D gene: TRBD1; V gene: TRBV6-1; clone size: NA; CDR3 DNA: TGTGCCAGCAGTGAATACAGGGGGTTATCTGAAGCTTTCTTT; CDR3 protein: CASSEYRGLSEAFF
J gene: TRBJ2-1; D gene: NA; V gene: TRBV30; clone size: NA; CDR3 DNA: TGTGCCTGGAGTGTGGGAGATGAGCAGTTCTTC; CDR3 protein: CAWSVGDEQFF
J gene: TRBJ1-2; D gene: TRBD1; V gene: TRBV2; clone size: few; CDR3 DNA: TGTGCCAGCAGTGAAGGACAGGGGGCGACTGTCTATGGCTACACCTTC; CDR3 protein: CASSEGQGATVYGYTF
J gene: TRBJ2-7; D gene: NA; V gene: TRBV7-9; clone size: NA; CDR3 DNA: TGTGCCAGCAGCTTGATCGGTACGGGAGTAGGCTACGAGCAGTACTTC; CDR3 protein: CASSLIGTGVGYEQYF
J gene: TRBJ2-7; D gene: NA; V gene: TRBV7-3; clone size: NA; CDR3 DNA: TGTGCCAGCAGCTTAGTTTCCCTAGGCGAGCAGTACTTC; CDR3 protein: CASSLVSLGEQYF
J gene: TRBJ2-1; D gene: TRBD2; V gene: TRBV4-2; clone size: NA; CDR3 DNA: TGTGCCAGCAGCCAAGGGGGCGGGGGGTTGGAGCAGTTCTTC; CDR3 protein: CASSQGGGGLEQFF
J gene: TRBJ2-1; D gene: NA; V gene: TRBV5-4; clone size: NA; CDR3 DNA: TGTGCCAGCAGCCCGGGGACTGTAAGCTCCTACAATGAGCAGTTCTTC; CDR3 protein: CASSPGTVSSYNEQFF
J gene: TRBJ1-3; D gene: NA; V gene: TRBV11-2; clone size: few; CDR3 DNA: TGTGCCAGCAGCCTTCGGGGAACCGGAGGAAACACCATATATTTT; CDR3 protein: CASSLRGTGGNTIYF
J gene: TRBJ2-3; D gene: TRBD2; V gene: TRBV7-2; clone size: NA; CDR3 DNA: TGTGCCAGCAGCGGGGGACTAGCGGGAGAGACAGATACGCAGTATTTT; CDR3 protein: CASSGGLAGETDTQYF
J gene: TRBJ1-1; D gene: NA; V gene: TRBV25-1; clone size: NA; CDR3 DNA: TGTGCCAGCACCGCCCCCCCCTCCCGGCGGGCTTTCTTT; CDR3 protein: CASTAPPSRRAFF
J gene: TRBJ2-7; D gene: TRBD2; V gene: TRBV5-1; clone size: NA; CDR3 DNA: TGCGCCAGCGGCCTCGGGACTAGCGGGGGATACGAGCAGTACTTC; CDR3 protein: CASGLGTSGGYEQYF
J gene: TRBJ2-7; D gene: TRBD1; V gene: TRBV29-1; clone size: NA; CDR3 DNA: TGCAGCGTCGGACAGGTTGCCTACGAGCAGTACTTC; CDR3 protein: CSVGQVAYEQYF